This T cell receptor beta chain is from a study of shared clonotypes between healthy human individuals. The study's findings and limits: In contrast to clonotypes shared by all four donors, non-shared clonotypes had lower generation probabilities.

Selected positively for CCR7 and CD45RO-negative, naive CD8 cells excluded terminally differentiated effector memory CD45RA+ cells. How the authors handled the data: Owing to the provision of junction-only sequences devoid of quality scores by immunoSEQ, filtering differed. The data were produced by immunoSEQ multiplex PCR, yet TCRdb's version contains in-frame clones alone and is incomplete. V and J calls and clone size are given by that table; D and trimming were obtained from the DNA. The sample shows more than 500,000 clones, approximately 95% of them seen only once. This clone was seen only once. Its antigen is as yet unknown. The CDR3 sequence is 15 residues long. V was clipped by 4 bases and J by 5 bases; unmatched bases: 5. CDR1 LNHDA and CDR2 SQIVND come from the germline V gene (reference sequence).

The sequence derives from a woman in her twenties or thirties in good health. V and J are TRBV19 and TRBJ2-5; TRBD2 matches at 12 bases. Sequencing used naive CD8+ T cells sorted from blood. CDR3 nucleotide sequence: TGTGCCAGTAGTACTAGCGGGAGGGCCCGTGAGACCCAGTACTTC. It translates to CASSTSGRARETQYF.